This T cell receptor (beta chain) originates from a study of Siglec-9 on CD8 T cells in melanoma. This CDR3 comprises 15 residues. Germline values: CDR1 KGHSH, CDR2 LQKENI. V gave up 1 base and J gave up 7 bases; unmatched junction bases: 1. On this clone itself: What it binds is not known.

Study-level points and caveats: In melanoma tumors, a Siglec-9-marked effector memory CD8+ subset reportedly appeared to accumulate.

TCRdb keeps only in-frame clones here, not all; method: immunoSEQ multiplex PCR. The sample lists some 27,000 clones, more than 80% occurring once. The sequenced sample consisted of Siglec-9- CD8+ T cells sorted from blood. This chain joins TRBV18 and TRBJ1-6; 10 bases match TRBD1. This sequence was found in a human donor in good health. CDR3 coding DNA: TGTGCCAGCTCACCACAGGACAGGGGGAATTCACCCCTCCACTTT. Translated: CASSPQDRGNSPLHF.